The 6 T cell receptor beta chains in this list originate from one sample, sequenced in a study of OX40 agonist ivuxolimab in advanced cancers. Libraries were prepared by immunoSEQ multiplex PCR; TCRdb keeps only in-frame clonotypes and omits some of them. Among some 58,000 clones listed, around 81% were seen once. The specimen was CD4+ or CD8+ T cells sorted from blood, collected in a trial of the OX40 agonist ivuxolimab. These receptors all come from an adult with an advanced solid tumor such as melanoma, head and neck, liver or kidney cancer.

This clone has only one observation. The rearrangement uses TRBV19 and TRBJ1-3; 7 nucleotides line up with TRBD1. V trimming: 4 bases; J trimming: 4 bases; junction bases outside the gene matches: 7. Germline CDR1 LNHDA, CDR2 SQIVND (reference sequence). The CDR3 length is 15 residues. CDR3 in amino acids: CASSRGQFAGNTIYF. CDR3 coding DNA: TGTGCCAGTAGTAGGGGACAGTTTGCCGGAAACACCATATATTTT.

This clone was recorded once. This sequence joins TRBV4-1 and TRBJ2-5; D ambiguous. The germline V gene has CDR1 MGHRA and CDR2 YSYEKL. The CDR3 totals 17 residues. Trimming pared 2 bases from V and 0 bases from J, leaving 16 bases between. The CDR3: CASSQSPTSRYQETQYF. The CDR3 region has the DNA TGCGCCAGCAGCCAAAGTCCGACAAGTCGGTACCAAGAGACCCAGTACTTC.

V usage is TRBV19 and J usage is TRBJ2-7, with 9 bases aligning to TRBD1. With V trimmed by 7 bases and J by 3 bases, 10 bases remained unmatched. The CDR3 runs to 15 residues. From germline, CDR1 is LNHDA and CDR2 SQIVND (reference sequence). CDR3 DNA sequence: TGTGCCAGTACCCCCGGAAGGGACAGGGACTACGAGCAGTACTTC. Protein: CASTPGRDRDYEQYF.

V usage is TRBV14 and J usage is TRBJ2-5; D is unresolved. Germline V gives CDR1 SGHDN, CDR2 FVKESK. The length of the CDR3 is 14 residues. The ends were cut back, 1 base at V and 7 bases at J, with 13 bases in the middle. CDR3 DNA sequence: TGTGCCAGCAGCCAAGGTCTTTACAAAGGGACCCAGTACTTC. Encoded protein: CASSQGLYKGTQYF.

The chain uses TRBV5-8 and TRBJ2-3, with a possible D match to TRBD2 (6 bases). There are 15 residues in the CDR3. Germline assignment: CDR1 SGHTS and CDR2 YDEGEE. The germline V and J ends were trimmed by 4 bases and 3 bases, with 15 bases remaining between them. This CDR3 reads CASSPHPGLTDTQYF. CDR3 DNA sequence: TGTGCCAGCAGCCCTCACCCGGGACTGACAGATACGCAGTATTTT.

The chain carries TRBV7-8 and TRBJ1-2; D remains ambiguous. Trimming took off 3 bases at V and 3 bases at J, with 11 bases between the two ends. The length of the CDR3 is 14 residues. Germline loops: CDR1 SGHVS, CDR2 FQNEAQ. In DNA, the CDR3 is TGTGCCAGCAGCTTTACGTACGAGGACTATGGCTACACCTTC. This translates into CASSFTYEDYGYTF.